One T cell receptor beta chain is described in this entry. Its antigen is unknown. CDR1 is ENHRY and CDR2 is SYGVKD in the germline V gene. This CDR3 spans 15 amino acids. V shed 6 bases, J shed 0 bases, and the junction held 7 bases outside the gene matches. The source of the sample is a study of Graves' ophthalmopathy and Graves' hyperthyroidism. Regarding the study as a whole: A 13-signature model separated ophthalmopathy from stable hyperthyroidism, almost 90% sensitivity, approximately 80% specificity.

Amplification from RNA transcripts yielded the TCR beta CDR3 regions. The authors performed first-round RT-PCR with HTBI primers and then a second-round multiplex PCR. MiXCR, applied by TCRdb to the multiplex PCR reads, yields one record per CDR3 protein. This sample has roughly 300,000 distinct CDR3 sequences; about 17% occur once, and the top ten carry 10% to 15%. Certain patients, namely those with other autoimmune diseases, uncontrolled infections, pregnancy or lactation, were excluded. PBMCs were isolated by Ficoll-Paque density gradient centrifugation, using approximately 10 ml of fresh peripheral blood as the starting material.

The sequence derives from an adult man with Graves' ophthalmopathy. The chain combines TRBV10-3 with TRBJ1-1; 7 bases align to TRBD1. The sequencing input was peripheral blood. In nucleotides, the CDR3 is TGTGCCATCAGAAAGACAGGGTGGATGAACACTGAAGCTTTCTTT. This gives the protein CAIRKTGWMNTEAFF.